These T cell receptor beta chains were read from a single sample in a study of cytomegalovirus exposure and HLA in healthy donors. The repertoire was sequenced with immunoSEQ multiplex PCR; TCRdb's copy has only in-frame clones and lacks some. The sample has 90,000 to 150,000 clones; about 60% are singletons. The sequenced sample was PBMCs. The receptor set was obtained from a man between 35 and 55 years old in good health and CMV-seropositive. The CDR3 runs from the conserved cysteine through the conserved F or W. The D gene is left open where the match is weak. Only part of the rows carry a size: once, few, many, or a class if the clone is expanded.

j_call | v_call | clone_size | d_call | cdr3_aa | cdr3_nt
TRBJ2-2 | TRBV2 | few | TRBD2 | CASKILGGGRANTGELFF | TGTGCCAGCAAAATTTTAGGCGGGGGGAGGGCCAACACCGGGGAGCTGTTTTTT
TRBJ2-5 | TRBV28 | - | - | CVSNSRETQYF | TGTGTCAGCAACTCCCGGGAGACCCAGTACTTC
TRBJ1-2 | TRBV2 | - | - | CASSGGSPNYGYTF | TGTGCCAGCTCCGGGGGGTCTCCTAACTATGGCTACACCTTC
TRBJ1-1 | TRBV11-2 | - | TRBD1 | CASRTDRKTGSGTEAFF | TGTGCCAGCAGAACAGATCGAAAGACAGGGTCGGGCACTGAAGCTTTCTTT
TRBJ2-5 | TRBV2 | - | TRBD1 | CASSGGTGYPETQYF | TGTGCCAGCAGTGGTGGGACAGGGTACCCAGAGACCCAGTACTTC
TRBJ2-1 | TRBV19 | few | TRBD2 | CASSMPIRRERAYNEQFF | TGTGCCAGTAGTATGCCAATCAGGCGGGAGAGGGCCTACAATGAGCAGTTCTTC
TRBJ2-6 | TRBV5-1 | - | - | CASSLLTGSGANVLTF | TGCGCCAGCAGCCTACTCACAGGCTCTGGGGCCAACGTCCTGACTTTC
TRBJ2-1 | TRBV10-3 | - | - | CAISESGGPRDNEQFF | TGTGCCATCAGTGAGTCAGGAGGACCTAGGGACAATGAGCAGTTCTTC
TRBJ2-3 | TRBV7-9 | - | TRBD1 | CASSFRDRRTDTQYF | TGTGCCAGCAGCTTCCGGGACAGGCGCACAGATACGCAGTATTTT
TRBJ2-5 | TRBV11-2 | - | - | CASSFTPNNRQETQYF | TGTGCCAGCAGCTTCACTCCGAATAACAGACAAGAGACCCAGTACTTC
TRBJ1-1 | TRBV13 | - | - | CASSLGRRANTEAFF | TGTGCCAGCAGCTTAGGGAGGAGGGCGAACACTGAAGCTTTCTTT
TRBJ1-6 | TRBV28 | - | - | CASLLEYNSPLHF | TGTGCCAGCCTCCTGGAGTATAATTCACCCCTCCACTTT
TRBJ1-6 | TRBV9 | few | TRBD1 | CASSGTGGYNSPLHF | TGTGCCAGCAGCGGGACAGGCGGCTATAATTCACCCCTCCACTTT
TRBJ1-1 | TRBV7-6 | - | - | CASSSEINTEAFF | TGTGCCAGCAGTTCAGAAATTAACACTGAAGCTTTCTTT
TRBJ2-7 | TRBV27 | - | - | CASSSADSYEQYF | TGTGCCAGCAGTTCCGCGGATTCCTACGAGCAGTACTTC
TRBJ2-4 | TRBV11-2 | - | TRBD1 | CASSRDSGFHMCF | TGTGCCAGCAGCAGGGACAGCGGCTTCCATATGTGCTTC
TRBJ2-5 | TRBV9 | - | - | CASSVRAEETQYF | TGTGCCAGCAGCGTCAGAGCGGAAGAGACCCAGTACTTC
TRBJ1-4 | TRBV19 | - | - | CASTRGGSGEKLFF | TGTGCCAGTACCCGCGGGGGAAGCGGAGAAAAACTGTTTTTT
TRBJ1-5 | TRBV7-9 | - | - | CASSLEGESNQPQHF | TGTGCCAGCAGCTTAGAGGGGGAGAGCAATCAGCCCCAGCATTTT
TRBJ1-5 | TRBV5-8 | once | - | CASSLVGSGNQPQHF | TGTGCCAGCAGCTTGGTGGGGAGCGGCAATCAGCCCCAGCATTTT
TRBJ1-2 | TRBV29-1 | - | - | CSVESGLPGYTF | TGCAGCGTTGAGTCAGGACTTCCTGGCTACACCTTC
TRBJ1-2 | TRBV5-1 | - | - | CASSLAPSANYGYTF | TGCGCCAGCAGCTTGGCACCATCGGCTAACTATGGCTACACCTTC
TRBJ2-2 | TRBV5-4 | - | TRBD2 | CASSFPGTSSAGELFF | TGTGCCAGCAGCTTCCCCGGGACTAGTTCCGCCGGGGAGCTGTTTTTT
TRBJ1-4 | TRBV18 | - | - | CASSPNLIAGLGEKLFF | TGTGCCAGCTCACCAAATCTAATCGCGGGGCTGGGTGAAAAACTGTTTTTT
TRBJ2-1 | TRBV5-4 | - | TRBD2 | CASSSSSGSVNEQFF | TGTGCCAGCAGCTCCTCTAGCGGGAGTGTGAATGAGCAGTTCTTC
TRBJ1-5 | TRBV27 | - | - | CASSLTGPLGGNQPQHF | TGTGCCAGCAGTTTAACCGGACCCTTAGGGGGCAATCAGCCCCAGCATTTT
TRBJ1-1 | TRBV5-1 | few | TRBD1 | CASSLWGQVPQNTEAFF | TGCGCCAGCAGCTTGTGGGGACAGGTTCCCCAGAACACTGAAGCTTTCTTT
TRBJ2-7 | TRBV7-2 | - | - | CASSLALVAQYF | TGTGCCAGCAGCTTAGCGCTGGTGGCTCAGTACTTC
TRBJ2-5 | TRBV7-2 | - | TRBD1 | CASSVGQALRTQYF | TGTGCCAGCAGCGTGGGACAGGCGTTGCGGACCCAGTACTTC
TRBJ1-4 | TRBV9 | - | TRBD1 | CASSPGTGTNEKLFF | TGTGCCAGCAGCCCCGGGACAGGGACTAATGAAAAACTGTTTTTT
TRBJ2-2 | TRBV5-1 | - | TRBD1 | CASSPGQGDNTGELFF | TGCGCCAGCAGCCCGGGACAGGGAGATAACACCGGGGAGCTGTTTTTT